A single sample gave rise to the 19 T cell receptor beta chains below, sequenced in a study of blood T cells in healthy people across ages. Primed by a sample-barcoded 5' primer and a J-beta primer mix, a second PCR proceeded for about 6 to 11 cycles. TCRdb used MiXCR to reprocess the 5' RACE reads, holding one entry per CDR3 protein. Here the sample spans about 1.4 million distinct CDR3 sequences, roughly 59% being singletons. Source material: blood. Every receptor here comes from a young man in good health.

This clonotype was observed a handful of times. This rearrangement joins TRBV4-2 to TRBJ2-1; 11 bases align to TRBD2. After removal of 0 bases from V and 0 bases from J, the junction contained 1 base not matched to a gene. The CDR3 contains 17 residues. Germline-derived CDR1 and CDR2 are LGHNA and YNFKEQ. The CDR3 loop reads CASSQDSGGASYNEQFF. The CDR3 coding sequence is TGTGCCAGCAGCCAAGATAGCGGGGGGGCCTCCTACAATGAGCAGTTCTTC.

This clonotype was counted a few times. The V gene is TRBV27, the J gene TRBJ2-3; D uncertain. The CDR3 covers 15 residues. The germline gives CDR1 MNHEY, CDR2 SMNVEV (reference sequence). V lost 1 base and J 0 bases, leaving 8 bases between the germline ends. The CDR3, as DNA: TGTGCCAGCAGTTTATTGGTCCGTAGCACAGATACGCAGTATTTT. This gives the protein CASSLLVRSTDTQYF.

This clonotype came up a few times. The chain recombines TRBV29-1 with TRBJ2-7; 12 bases align to TRBD2. Looked up from germline, CDR1 is SQVTM and CDR2 is ANQGSEA. Trimming took 0 bases from V and 4 from J; bases not matched to a gene: 4. The CDR3 covers 15 residues. The CDR3 DNA is TGCAGCGTTGAAGACCCACTAGCGGGGGGATACGAGCAGTACTTC. Translated, it gives CSVEDPLAGGYEQYF.

This sequence joins TRBV4-3 and TRBJ1-2; D is unresolved. The ends were cut back, 1 base at V and 4 bases at J, with 16 bases in the middle. The CDR3 sequence is 16 residues long. Germline V gene data show CDR1 as LGHNA and CDR2 as YSLEER. The CDR3: CASSQGPGISTYGYTF. DNA for the CDR3: TGCGCCAGCAGCCAAGGGCCAGGCATTAGCACCTATGGCTACACCTTC.

For this clonotype: The junction does not match germline at one end; this may be a read error. The genes are TRBV15 and TRBJ2-6; D may be TRBD2 (5 bases). Looked up from germline, CDR1 is LNHNV and CDR2 is YYDKDF (reference sequence). The CDR3 covers 16 residues. The CDR3 nucleotides are TGTACCACCAGCAGAGATCGGGGTTCTGGGGCCAACGTCCTGACTTTC. Its translation: CTTSRDRGSGANVLTF. The full variable domain, with the rest looked up from reference TRBV15 and TRBJ2-6, is DAMVIQNPRYQVTQFGKPVTLSCSQTLNHNVMYWYQQKSSQAPKLLFHYYDKDFNNEADTPDNFQSRRPNTSFCFLDIRSPGLGDTAMYLCTTSRDRGSGANVLTFGAGSRLTVL.

The rearrangement joins TRBV12-3 or TRBV12-4 to TRBJ1-1; D ambiguous. The CDR3 runs to 11 residues. Trimming stripped 8 bases from V and 8 bases from J, with 12 bases between. CDR3 nucleotides: TGTGCCAGCGGTGTAGGGTCAGAAGCTTTCTTT. This gives the protein CASGVGSEAFF.

This clonotype was found a few times. This chain connects TRBV6-6 to TRBJ1-2; D might be TRBD1 (6 bases). Per the germline V gene, CDR1 is MNHNY and CDR2 is SVGAGI (reference sequence). This CDR3 is built from 14 residues. Trimming pared 2 bases from V and 5 bases from J, leaving 12 bases between. CDR3 nucleotides: TGTGCCAGCAGTTACAGAGCAGGGGAATATGGCTACACCTTC. This codes for CASSYRAGEYGYTF.

The rearrangement joins TRBV29-1 to TRBJ2-5; D unclear. CDR3 length: 15 residues. The germline CDR1 and CDR2 sequences are SQVTM and ANQGSEA. V was clipped by 2 bases and J by 2 bases, with 15 bases between them. CDR3 amino acids: CSVELGFDEQETQYF. The CDR3 bases are TGCAGCGTTGAATTAGGGTTTGACGAACAAGAGACCCAGTACTTC.

The gene calls are TRBV6-5 and TRBJ2-3; 10 bases align to TRBD2. Trimming took 0 bases from V and 4 from J; bases not matched to a gene: 7. Germline CDR1 reads MNHEY; CDR2 reads SVGAGI. The CDR3 totals 17 residues. DNA for the CDR3: TGTGCCAGCAGTTACTCCCAGATTGGGACTAGCGCAGATACGCAGTATTTT. Translating it yields CASSYSQIGTSADTQYF.

This sequence joins TRBV4-1 and TRBJ2-4, with TRBD2 matching 14 bases. CDR1 and CDR2 from the germline V gene are MGHRA and YSYEKL. The V and J ends lost 4 bases and 6 bases, in that order; junction bases with no gene match: 8. The CDR3 runs to 17 residues. The CDR3 nucleotides are TGCGCCAGCAGCCCATGGACTAGCGGGAGGCAGGGAAACATTCAGTACTTC. It encodes CASSPWTSGRQGNIQYF.

This clonotype was detected once. The V gene is TRBV4-1, the J gene TRBJ1-4, with D possibly TRBD1 on 6 matching bases. Germline V gene data show CDR1 as MGHRA and CDR2 as YSYEKL. The CDR3 extends over 15 amino acids. Trimming shortened V by 11 bases and J by 7 bases, and 23 bases separated the two germline ends. CDR3 DNA: TGCGCCGGCAAACCAAGTCAGGGGTTATTTGAAAAACTGTTTTTT. It encodes CAGKPSQGLFEKLFF.

V is TRBV4-1 and J is TRBJ2-4; a possible D gene is TRBD2 (6 bases). The J call may be wrong; the DNA end is better matched by TRBJ2-7. The CDR3 has 17 amino acids. CDR1 and CDR2 (germline): MGHRA, YSYEKL. Here the CDR3 reads CASSQAGEVGRVHEQYF. CDR3 bases: TGCGCCAGCAGCCAAGCGGGGGAAGTAGGCAGGGTCCACGAGCAGTACTTC.

V gene TRBV13 combines with J gene TRBJ2-7; either TRBD1 or TRBD2 may supply D (6 bases each). Germline V gene data show CDR1 as PRHDT and CDR2 as FYEKMQ (reference sequence). CDR3 length equals 14 residues. V was clipped by 7 bases and J by 3 bases, with 16 bases between them. CDR3 residues: CASTLRGADYEQYF. CDR3 in DNA: TGTGCCAGCACCCTGAGGGGGGCGGACTACGAGCAGTACTTC.

The chain uses TRBV29-1 and TRBJ2-7; D is possibly TRBD1 (5 bases). With 4 bases removed from V and 3 bases from J, the gap between germline ends came to 16 bases. This CDR3 has 14 amino acids. Germline V gene data show CDR1 as SQVTM and CDR2 as ANQGSEA. The CDR3: CSVVLRASSYEQYF. CDR3 nucleotide sequence: TGCAGCGTTGTACTCAGGGCCTCCAGCTACGAGCAGTACTTC.

V gene TRBV4-2 combines with J gene TRBJ2-7; 9 nucleotides match TRBD2. V gave up 3 bases and J gave up 4 bases; unmatched junction bases: 7. CDR3 length: 15 residues. The germline V gene encodes CDR1 LGHNA and CDR2 YNFKEQ. CDR3 in amino acids: CASSHPGGRGYEQYF. In DNA, the CDR3 is TGTGCCAGCAGCCATCCGGGCGGGAGGGGGTACGAGCAGTACTTC.

The chain employs TRBV29-1 and TRBJ2-5, with TRBD1 matching over 8 bases. The J call may be in error: the DNA end matches TRBJ2-7 better. The CDR3 is 13 amino acids. Germline-derived CDR1 and CDR2 are SQVTM and ANQGSEA. The chain's CDR3 is CSVEWTGKYEQYF. The CDR3 region has the DNA TGCAGCGTTGAATGGACAGGGAAGTACGAGCAGTACTTC.

The rearrangement joins TRBV6-1 to TRBJ2-7; maybe TRBD1 (6 bases). The germline gives CDR1 MNHNS, CDR2 SASEGT. This CDR3 has 15 residues. Trimming removed 4 bases from V and 3 bases from J, with 16 bases in between. DNA for the CDR3: TGTGCCAGCAGTGTTTCCTCGGGACATAGCTACGAGCAGTACTTC. Translation gives CASSVSSGHSYEQYF.

The rearrangement joins TRBV12-3 or TRBV12-4 to TRBJ1-5; the D is unclear. V gave up 2 bases and J gave up 6 bases, with 8 bases separating them. The CDR3 totals 13 residues. The CDR3, as DNA: TGTGCCAGCAGTTTAACGGTTCGTCAGCCCCAGCATTTT. This codes for CASSLTVRQPQHF.

This clonotype was observed a few times. The chain links TRBV20-1 to TRBJ1-6; 8 nucleotides agree with TRBD1. The CDR3 has 15 residues. Germline-derived CDR1 and CDR2 are DFQATT and SNEGSKA (reference sequence). The V segment lost 0 bases and the J segment 5 bases; nucleotides outside the gene matches: 3. CDR3: CSARDQDRDNSPLHF. CDR3 DNA sequence: TGCAGTGCTAGAGATCAGGACAGGGATAATTCACCCCTCCACTTT.